This T cell receptor (beta chain) was documented in a study of cytomegalovirus exposure and HLA in healthy donors. General observations from the study: Later genetic work tied a missense DCLRE1C variant to beta-chain V and J trimming. The authors assumed roughly uniform sequencing depth across donors for presence/absence analyses.

The CDR3 has 15 residues. Trimming cost V 0 bases and J 9 bases; bases outside gene matches: 5. Germline V gene lookup returns CDR1 SGHTA and CDR2 FQGNSA. As for this clone: Its antigen is currently unknown.

PCR was performed using 60 Vbeta and 13 Jbeta primers. Repertoires were generated with immunoSEQ multiplex PCR, while TCRdb's copy carries only in-frame clones and drops some. This table holds fewer than 250,000 clones, more than 70% found once. The V gene is TRBV7-2, the J gene TRBJ1-5; TRBD1 matches 10 bases. The sequence came from a human donor in good health. The sample was PBMCs. The DNA for the CDR3 is TGTGCCAGCAGCTTAGCGCAGGACAGGGGGGTGCCCCAGCATTTT. This gives the protein CASSLAQDRGVPQHF.